This TCR beta chain was sequenced in a study of blood T cell repertoires in COVID-19. Study at large: Acute-phase and convalescent COVID-19 samples originated in the United States, Italy and Spain. T cells, B-cell-depleted T cells, or PBMCs provided the cDNA or gDNA that served as material.

Produced via immunoSEQ multiplex PCR; TCRdb's table is partial and in-frame only. The profile shows under 300,000 clones, roughly 89% of them singletons. CDR1 SNHLY and CDR2 FYNNEI come from the germline V gene. The CDR3 runs 13 residues. V was trimmed by 2 bases and J by 1 base, leaving 5 bases between them. Sequenced input: peripheral blood. The chain uses TRBV2 and TRBJ1-1; possibly TRBD1 for D (5 bases). This sequence was found in a woman between 40 and 50 years old who had recovered from COVID-19. In DNA form, the CDR3 reads TGTGCCAGCAGTGAACAGGGGAACACTGAAGCTTTCTTT. Amino acids: CASSEQGNTEAFF.